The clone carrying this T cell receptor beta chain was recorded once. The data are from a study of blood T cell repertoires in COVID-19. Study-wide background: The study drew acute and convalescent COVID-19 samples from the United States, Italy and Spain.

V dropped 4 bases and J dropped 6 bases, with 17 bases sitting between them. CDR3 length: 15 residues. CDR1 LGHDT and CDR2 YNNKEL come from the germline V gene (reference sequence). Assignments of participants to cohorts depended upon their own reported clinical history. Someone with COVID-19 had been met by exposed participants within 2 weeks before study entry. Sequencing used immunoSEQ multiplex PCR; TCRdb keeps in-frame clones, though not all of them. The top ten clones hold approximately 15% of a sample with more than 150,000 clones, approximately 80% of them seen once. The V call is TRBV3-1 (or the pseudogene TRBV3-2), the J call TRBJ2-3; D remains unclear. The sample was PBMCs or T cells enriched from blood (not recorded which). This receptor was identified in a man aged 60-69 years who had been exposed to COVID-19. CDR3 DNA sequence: TGTGCCAGCAGCCTCTCCTCCTCCCAACAGGATACGCAGTATTTT. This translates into CASSLSSSQQDTQYF.